These 9 T cell receptor beta chains share one sample of origin, sequenced in a study of neurological immune-mediated disorders. MiXCR was run by TCRdb on the 5' RACE reads, yielding one entry per CDR3 protein. The sample has tens of thousands of distinct CDR3 sequences, under 13% seen once. What was sequenced was PBMCs. Receptors were obtained from a woman in her twenties or thirties with HTLV-1-associated myelopathy (HAM/TSP).

This clonotype was recorded at least ten times. This chain connects TRBV5-1 to TRBJ1-6; no clear D. Germline V gene data show CDR1 as SGHRS and CDR2 as YFSETQ. The CDR3 spans 13 residues. Trimming left V 4 bases short and J 7 bases short, with 9 bases between. CDR3 bases: TGCGCCAGCAGCCCGGGTTCGAATTCACCCCTCCACTTT. This codes for CASSPGSNSPLHF.

This clonotype rates as medium-sized. The V gene is TRBV20-1, the J gene TRBJ2-1; 7 bases align to TRBD2. Per the germline V gene, CDR1 is DFQATT and CDR2 is SNEGSKA (reference sequence). The CDR3 has 12 residues. The trim removed 6 bases at V and 7 bases at J, leaving 6 bases unmatched. CDR3 nucleotide sequence: TGCAGTGCCAAAACTAGCGCAAATGAGCAGTTCTTC. This codes for CSAKTSANEQFF.

This clonotype was seen repeatedly, ten times or more. The CDR3 protein is CASSIVTGARGETQYF. CDR3 nucleotide sequence: TGTGCCAGCAGCATTGTCACGGGGGCTAGGGGAGAGACCCAGTACTTC. V is TRBV7-9 and J is TRBJ2-5, with D perhaps matching TRBD1 or TRBD2 (6 bases each). The CDR3 runs 16 residues. Germline CDR1 is SEHNR and CDR2 is FQNEAQ (reference sequence). The germline V and J ends were trimmed by 5 bases and 4 bases, with 20 bases remaining between them.

This clonotype was picked up many times. The J gene is TRBJ2-3, the V gene TRBV5-1, with 10 bases matching TRBD1. There are 15 residues in the CDR3. V was clipped by 4 bases and J by 3 bases; unmatched bases: 5. From germline, CDR1 is SGHRS and CDR2 YFSETQ. The DNA of the CDR3 is TGCGCCAGCAGCATGGGACAGGGGTTTACAGATACGCAGTATTTT. This gives the protein CASSMGQGFTDTQYF.

This clonotype was observed at least ten times. This chain joins TRBV2 and TRBJ2-2; D unresolved. The germline CDR1 and CDR2 sequences are SNHLY and FYNNEI. The CDR3 length is 11 residues. V gave up 3 bases and J gave up 6 bases, with 2 bases separating them. The CDR3 nucleotides are TGTGCCAGCAGTGAGGCCGGGGAGCTGTTTTTT. It is translated as CASSEAGELFF.

Many counts were recorded for this clonotype. This sequence joins TRBV20-1 and TRBJ1-2; possibly TRBD1 for D (5 bases). The CDR3 has 13 amino acids. V shed 5 bases and J shed 2 bases, with 12 bases lying between them. The germline CDR1 and CDR2 sequences are DFQATT and SNEGSKA (reference sequence). CDR3 bases: TGCAGTGCTCTCGTCCGGGGGAACTATGGCTACACCTTC. This codes for CSALVRGNYGYTF.

This clonotype was seen many times. V usage is TRBV20-1 and J usage is TRBJ1-6; possible D gene TRBD1, 6 bases. The CDR3 length is 15 residues. Looked up from germline, CDR1 is DFQATT and CDR2 is SNEGSKA (reference sequence). Trimming left V 4 bases short and J 6 bases short, with 16 bases between. The chain's CDR3 is CSAKPDSRVNSPLHF. The CDR3 DNA reads as TGCAGTGCTAAACCGGACAGCAGGGTTAATTCACCCCTCCACTTT.

In this sample, this clonotype turned up many times. The chain joins TRBV20-1 to TRBJ1-2; D possibly corresponds to TRBD1 (6 bases). This CDR3 has 14 residues. Germline-derived CDR1 and CDR2 are DFQATT and SNEGSKA (reference sequence). V was pared by 6 bases and J by 6 bases, with 20 bases between. CDR3 in DNA: TGCAGTGCCCTACCTATGGGGGGCGATCATGGCTACACCTTC. Residues: CSALPMGGDHGYTF.

This clonotype was detected many times. The CDR3 here is CASSHDTGELFF. The CDR3 DNA follows: TGCGCCAGCAGCCACGACACCGGGGAGCTGTTTTTT. The chain combines TRBV5-1 with TRBJ2-2, with no clear D. CDR1 and CDR2 from the germline V gene are SGHRS and YFSETQ. The CDR3 sequence is 12 residues long. Trimming took off 4 bases at V and 3 bases at J, with 4 bases between the two ends.